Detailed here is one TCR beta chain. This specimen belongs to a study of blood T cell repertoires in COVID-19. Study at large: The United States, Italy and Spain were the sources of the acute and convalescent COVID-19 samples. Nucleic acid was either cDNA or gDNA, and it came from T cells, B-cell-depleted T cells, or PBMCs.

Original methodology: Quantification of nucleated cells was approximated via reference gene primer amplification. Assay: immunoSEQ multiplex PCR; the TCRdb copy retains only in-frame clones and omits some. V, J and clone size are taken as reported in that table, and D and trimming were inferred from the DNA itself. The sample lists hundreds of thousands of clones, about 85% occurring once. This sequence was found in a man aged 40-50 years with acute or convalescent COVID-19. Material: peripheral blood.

The CDR3 loop reads CATSKTRGGAITDTQYF. Here the CDR3 DNA reads TGTGCCACCAGCAAAACGCGCGGGGGGGCGATCACAGATACGCAGTATTTT. The chain joins TRBV15 to TRBJ2-3; 9 nucleotides line up with TRBD2. V shed 4 bases and J 2 bases; nucleotides not matched to a gene: 10. CDR1 and CDR2 (germline): LNHNV, YYDKDF (reference sequence). The CDR3 covers 17 residues.